This TCR beta chain was sequenced for a study of blood T cell repertoires in COVID-19. In the study overall: Material from acute and convalescent COVID-19 was sourced from the United States, Italy and Spain.

The data were produced by immunoSEQ multiplex PCR, yet TCRdb's version contains in-frame clones alone and is incomplete. The repertoire holds some 240,000 clones, with 80% to 90% as singletons. The CDR3 is 13 residues long. The V and J ends lost 8 bases and 5 bases, in that order; junction bases with no gene match: 6. Assignment of participants to cohorts was predicated upon participant-reported clinical history. The rearrangement joins TRBV12-3 or TRBV12-4 to TRBJ2-5; TRBD2 matches 9 bases. The TCR was taken from a woman aged 50 to 60 who had been exposed to COVID-19. Material: PBMCs or T cells enriched from blood (not recorded which). The CDR3 sequence is CASAGGPAETQYF. As DNA, the CDR3 is TGTGCCAGCGCGGGGGGGCCGGCTGAGACCCAGTACTTC.